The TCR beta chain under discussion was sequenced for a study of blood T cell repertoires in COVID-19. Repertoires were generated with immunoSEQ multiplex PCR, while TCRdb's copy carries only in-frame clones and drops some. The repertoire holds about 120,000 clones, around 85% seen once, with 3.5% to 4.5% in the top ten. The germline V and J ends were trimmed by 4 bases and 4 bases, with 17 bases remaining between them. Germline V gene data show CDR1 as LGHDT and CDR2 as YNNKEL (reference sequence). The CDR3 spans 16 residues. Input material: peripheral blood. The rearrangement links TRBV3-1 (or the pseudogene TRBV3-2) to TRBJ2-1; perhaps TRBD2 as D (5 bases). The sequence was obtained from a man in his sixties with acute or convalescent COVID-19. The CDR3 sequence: CASSRDGPSRYNEQFF. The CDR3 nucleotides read TGTGCCAGCAGCCGGGATGGGCCTAGCAGGTACAATGAGCAGTTCTTC.